The 6 T cell receptor beta chains below were found in one sample sequenced in a study of regulatory T cells in long-lasting Graves disease. Arm-PCR of CDR3 regions and iRepertoire HTBI primers were the basis on which TCR beta libraries were built. TCRdb re-called the multiplex PCR reads through MiXCR, storing one row per CDR3 protein. The data contain more than 350,000 distinct CDR3 sequences, about 21% of them singletons. The time point was: persistent/refractory GD, antithyroid drugs over 5 years with positive TRAb. Extracted PBMC RNA gave rise to the TCR library. Sequenced material: peripheral blood mononuclear cells (PBMCs), taken when the disease was refractory, from a patient treated with antithyroid drugs. The receptors here all came from a female donor with Graves disease.

On this clonotype itself: Given the absence of the conserved phenylalanine or tryptophan at the CDR3 end, a read error is likely. This sequence joins TRBV2 and TRBJ2-3; D unresolved. Germline loops: CDR1 SNHLY, CDR2 FYNNEI. Trimming removed 10 bases at V and 4 bases at J, with 12 bases between. CDR3 length equals 12 residues. The CDR3, as DNA: TGTGCCACCCCGCCTAGGTCAGATACGCAGTATCTT. This translates into CATPPRSDTQYL.

On this clonotype: This may arise from a read error, as a much more abundant clone is one base away. The CDR3 region has the DNA TGTGCCAGCAGCGTTTGGGAGGTGGGAGGGACCCAGTACTTC. This encodes CASSVWEVGGTQYF. This chain connects TRBV9 to TRBJ2-5; tentative D call: TRBD2 (6 bases). CDR3 length: 14 amino acids. Germline V lookup: CDR1 SGDLS, CDR2 YYNGEE. With 2 bases removed from V and 7 bases from J, the gap between germline ends came to 15 bases.

This clonotype was seen only a few times. The V call is TRBV20-1, the J call TRBJ1-1; no definite D call. V gave up 3 bases and J gave up 5 bases, with 16 bases separating them. CDR1 and CDR2 (germline): DFQATT, SNEGSKA (reference sequence). The CDR3 is made up of 14 amino acids. The CDR3, as DNA: TGCAGTGCTAGCCCGGGAACCTCGGGGACTGAAGCTTTCTTT. Its protein product is CSASPGTSGTEAFF.

A few counts support this clonotype. V usage is TRBV5-1 and J usage is TRBJ1-3; the D is unclear. Per germline, CDR1 SGHRS and CDR2 YFSETQ. This CDR3 comprises 15 residues. Trimming removed 3 bases from V and 1 base from J, with 11 bases in between. The DNA for the CDR3 is TGCGCCAGCAGCTCCCGTCTGGGGTCTGGAAACACCATATATTTT. Its protein is CASSSRLGSGNTIYF. Complete variable domain (other parts from reference TRBV5-1 and TRBJ1-3): KAGVTQTPRYLIKTRGQQVTLSCSPISGHRSVSWYQQTPGQGLQFLFEYFSETQRNKGNFPGRFSGRQFSNSRSEMNVSTLELGDSALYLCASSSRLGSGNTIYFGEGSWLTVV.

This clonotype was observed a single time. CDR3 region: CAWSGRHLWVTSGNTGELFF. The CDR3 DNA reads TGTGCCTGGAGTGGCCGGCACTTGTGGGTCACTAGCGGGAACACCGGGGAGCTGTTTTTT. This chain links TRBV30 with TRBJ2-2; 8 positions match TRBD2. The ends lost 1 base at V and 1 base at J; junction bases unmatched: 17. The CDR3 runs 20 residues. Germline CDR1 is GTSNPN and CDR2 is SVGIG (reference sequence).

This clonotype has more than one count but fewer than ten. The J gene is TRBJ1-2, the V gene TRBV5-1; no clear D gene. From germline, CDR1 is SGHRS and CDR2 YFSETQ. The V and J ends lost 0 bases and 7 bases respectively, with 13 bases between them. The CDR3 covers 14 residues. CDR3 DNA sequence: TGCGCCAGCAGCTTGGAACCGGTCCAGCGTGGCTACACCTTC. Amino acids: CASSLEPVQRGYTF.